This entry features one T cell receptor beta chain sequence. This clone was seen only a few times. Its target antigen remains unknown. Per-nucleotide qualities are absent, and no much larger clonotype sits a single base away. The cohort comprised several hundred healthy bone marrow donors. At the time of sampling, every cohort member was nominally healthy, though immune exposures that went unrecorded were likely present. The donor tested CMV seronegative, placing the donor among the 350 or so seronegative members of the cohort. Each donor provided a peripheral blood sample, and peripheral blood mononuclear cells were used for TCR beta sequencing. The Qiagen DNeasy Blood Extraction Kit was used to extract genomic DNA from the blood cell samples. Receptor libraries were prepared by the immunoSEQ multiplex PCR assay. For the multiplex PCR, a mixture combining 60 forward primers for TCR Vbeta segments and 13 reverse primers for TCR Jbeta segments was used. Amplification of the CDR3 region of rearranged TCR beta genes was performed with a multiplex PCR assay on genomic DNA. Amplified TCR beta libraries were sequenced as 87-base-pair reads on the Illumina HiSeq System. The original pipeline was this. A later analysis counted some 74 million unique TCR beta chains across the 600 to 850 repertoires, and some 11 million of these chains were shared by at least two donors. To remove PCR and sequencing errors, raw reads were error-corrected and collapsed into unique sequences using a nearest-neighbor algorithm that merged closely related sequences. Alignment of CDR3 sequences to IMGT reference sequences was used to assign V, D and J gene segments. For a sequence to be retained, a match of at least six nucleotides was required to both a V gene segment and a J gene segment. Rearrangements were called productive when the CDR3 lacked stop codons and stayed in frame with V and J; all others were non-productive. CDR3 was defined according to IMGT convention as the region running from the second conserved V-encoded cysteine to the conserved J-encoded phenylalanine. Sequences without an unambiguous match to a single V gene segment were excluded from the earlier analysis of approximately 600 of the donors. In an earlier analysis of 450 to 750 of the donors, a V segment was called functional when productive rearrangements were above 56.7%, and segregating when the standard deviation between donors exceeded 5%. To diagnose cytomegalovirus status from the catalog of TCR beta chain sequences, a statistical classification framework was built. V and J gene assignment, in a later analysis, came from comparing TCR nucleotide sequences with IMGT/GENE-DB human TR gene sequences. In a later analysis, CDR3 sequences and most-parsimonious VDJ recombination scenarios were assigned using the TCRdist pipeline. In a later analysis, each TCR beta chain was defined by its CDR3 amino acid sequence together with its V-gene family, and reads lacking a unique V-gene family were excluded. To address suspected cross-contamination and a sequencing artifact, a later analysis removed over 500 highly shared, low-generation-probability nucleotide sequences. In a later analysis, a clonal expansion index for each public chain was calculated from normalized within-repertoire ranks of inferred template counts. In a later analysis, generation probabilities were computed with a VDJ recombination model fitted to out-of-frame rearrangements, and the resulting probabilities were checked against IGoR. In a later analysis, TCR-TCR, TCR-HLA and TCR-CMV co-occurrence was scored with hypergeometric tests, and a repertoire-size bias correction was applied to TCR pairs. False discovery rates were estimated in a later analysis by permuting HLA or CMV assignments 20 times. In a later analysis, co-occurring TCRs were grouped using DBSCAN, with TCRdist sequence similarity added in when clustering inside HLA-allele-positive subsets. For co-occurrence clustering, repertoires with fewer than 30,000 or more than 120,000 public chains were excluded, along with roughly 5 repertoires with anomalous nucleotide sharing. This immuneACCESS table, as held by TCRdb, lists in-frame sequences with V and J called but not all clones. Of the missing ones, under half trace to an unresolved V gene in checked studies; the others have no known cause. V and J calls and clone size are copied from that table; D and trimming were computed from the DNA. The sample yields 150,000 to 200,000 clones; approximately 65% were counted once. In total, the top ten clones hold around 2.9% of the sample.

This specimen comes from a study of cytomegalovirus exposure and HLA in healthy donors (dated by TCRdb to about 2017). Broadly, across the study: According to an earlier analysis of several hundred of the donors, about 179 million T cells yielded 117 million unique TCR beta sequences and approximately 300 Gb of sequence data. Roughly 300 gigabases of sequencing data and 78 million or so unique TCR sequences were included in an early release covering 550 to 650 HLA-typed donors. The genetic ancestry cluster associated with self-reported Caucasian donors included over 65% of the roughly 360 genotyped donors. The aim of the study was to test whether cataloging public T cell receptors could identify signatures of past pathogen exposure. The study profiled the T cell repertoires of more than 500 subjects by immunosequencing and related them to cytomegalovirus serostatus. A separate validation cohort of roughly 120 different subjects was used in addition to the roughly 700-subject first cohort. High-throughput TCR immunosequencing, statistical association of individual TCRs with disease status, and machine learning were combined to predict cytomegalovirus infection status. In a later analysis, previously published TCR beta repertoires from fewer than 750 donors were re-analyzed and high-resolution HLA genotyping was added so that TCR occurrence patterns could be studied. The later analysis used no new phenotypic data to find candidate immune exposures, relying instead on TCR beta sequences and their occurrence across donors. To decide whether each TCR beta V gene segment behaved as functional or pseudogenic, an earlier analysis of 587 of the donors relied on high-throughput TCR beta sequencing. Donor age, sex, ethnicity and CMV serostatus were compiled together with the repertoire data. A later genetic analysis took genome-wide SNP genotypes for about 55% of the 666 donors and used that subset as a discovery cohort. Every repertoire in the discovery cohort had been generated on one and the same sequencing platform. Both class I and class II loci were covered by HLA typing, at four-digit resolution. The number of donors typed differed by locus, with roughly 629-640 for A, B, C, DRB1 and DQB1, around 560 for DQA1, 600 to 610 for DPA1, and around 430 for DPB1. Because of strong linkage in the cohort, 4 to 6 DR-DQ haplotypes were treated as single units for association and clustering. Across some 400 genotyped donors of the cohort, an average of approximately 240,000 unique TCR beta nucleotide sequences per donor were sequenced, and about a sixth of those sequences were non-productive.

CDR1 and CDR2, per the germline V gene, are SGHAT and FQNNGV. From the cysteine up to the phenylalanine, the CDR3 has a length of 13 residues. Only the CDR3 part of the read is kept: 39 bases, read in frame from the first base. After removal of 6 bases from V and 4 bases from J, the junction retains 5 bases not matched to a gene. Overall study results and their limits: A later genetic analysis associated a missense DCLRE1C variant with V-gene and J-gene trimming of TCR beta chains, and an independent cohort replicated the association. In a later analysis, TCR association rates were found to vary across HLA loci, with the most associated TCRs seen for DRB1 alleles and the fewest for HLA-C alleles. A few of the identified cytomegalovirus-associated TCR beta chains were confirmed in vitro to be specific for cytomegalovirus antigens. Correlated functional status among segregating V segments might be attributable to linkage disequilibrium, but an unknown experimental factor could not be ruled out. An earlier analysis of approximately 540 of the donors showed that most TCR beta V segments appeared in productive rearrangements either about 87% or about 30% of the time, which broadly matched IMGT annotations. A later analysis reported that several top co-occurrence clusters appeared linked to parvovirus B19, influenza, CMV and Epstein-Barr virus. CMV serostatus was the only immune exposure information available for the cohort. Because HLA typing was unavailable for some donors at each locus, only the typed subset was used in association tests. Specific HLA alleles were associated with 16,951 TCR beta sequences at a false discovery rate of 0.05 in a later analysis. The classifier was reported to diagnose cytomegalovirus status with high specificity and sensitivity in both the original and validation cohorts. The study listed 150 to 200 TCR beta chains as associated with cytomegalovirus. In a later analysis, HLA-associated TCR beta chains showed more clonal expansion and lower generation probabilities than non-associated chains that were equally common. According to the authors, the approach could potentially be generalized to other disease states and immunological phenotypes. Because counts were too low, about 18 rarely observed V segments, including chromosome 9 orphons, were left out of the earlier analysis of some 600 of the donors. In a later genetic analysis, fewer N-insertions in productive TCRs were reported among donors in an Asian-associated ancestry cluster than the approximately 670-donor mean. A further reported finding was that TCR beta sequences accurately predicted the HLA-A and HLA-B alleles for most subjects in the first cohort. A group of highly shared sequence variants was considered likely to be a technical artifact of the sequencing pipeline. Most TCR sequences were seen in very few donors, while some public TCRs were found in many individuals. When HLA alleles, especially DR and DQ, strongly co-occurred, TCR associations were difficult to assign to individual alleles. Because the 87-base-pair reads could not distinguish some IMGT-functional V segments, including TRBV6-2 and TRBV6-3, those segments were excluded. A later analysis found that most CMV-associated TCR beta chains appeared HLA-restricted, with HLA associations seemingly driven largely by CMV exposure. In this cohort, only TCR beta chains were sequenced, and detectable features were limited by the absence of alpha or paired-chain data. Sequencing depth was assumed to be roughly uniform across donors in the presence/absence analyses, though that assumption may not hold.

The TCR comes from a man in his forties in good health and CMV-seronegative. Sequenced: PBMCs. The chain uses TRBV11-2 and TRBJ2-7, with 8 middle bases fitting TRBD2. The CDR3 protein: CASSPTSEYEQYF. The nucleotide sequence reads TGTGCCAGCAGTCCGACTAGCGAATACGAGCAGTACTTC.